A selection of T cell receptor beta chains follows, all from one sample in a study of blood T cell repertoires in COVID-19. Here immunoSEQ multiplex PCR was the method, and the copy in TCRdb shows in-frame clones only, minus some. Here the sample spans 200,000 to 300,000 clones, around 88% being singletons. The specimen sequenced was peripheral blood. All receptors derive from a man older than 75 with acute or convalescent COVID-19. Each CDR3 is given with its conserved first and last residue. A D gene is named only where the DNA matches it firmly. Clone size is shown for a subset of rows, as once, few, many or a class of expanded clone.

J,size,V,D,DNA,CDR3
TRBJ1-5,-,TRBV6-5,-,TGTGCCAGCAGTTACTCAAGCGGGACCTCGCAGCCCCAGCATTTT,CASSYSSGTSQPQHF
TRBJ1-1,-,TRBV9,TRBD1,TGTGCCAGCAGCGTAGCAGGGGACAGGGGCAACACTGAAGCTTTCTTT,CASSVAGDRGNTEAFF
TRBJ2-7,-,TRBV6-2/TRBV6-3,TRBD1,TGTGCCAGCAGTTACTCGACCACAGGGGGCGTGGAGCAGTACTTC,CASSYSTTGGVEQYF
TRBJ2-3,-,TRBV11-3,TRBD1,TGTGCCAGCAGCTACTCCCAGGGGGTTACGCAGTATTTT,CASSYSQGVTQYF
TRBJ1-3,once,TRBV9,TRBD1,TGTGCCAGCAGCCGAGGACAGGGGAGAGAATCCTCTGGAAACACCATATATTTT,CASSRGQGRESSGNTIYF
TRBJ2-1,-,TRBV14,-,TGTGCCAGCAGCCCAACTAGGGGAGGGGGAGTCTCGCAGTTCTTC,CASSPTRGGGVSQFF
TRBJ2-5,-,TRBV6-2/TRBV6-3,TRBD2,TGTGCCAGCAGTTACAGCGGGAGGAGGCAAGAGACCCAGTACTTC,CASSYSGRRQETQYF
TRBJ1-4,few,TRBV7-2,TRBD1,TGTGCCAGCAGCTTAGCCAGGACAGGGAGAGAAAAACTGTTTTTT,CASSLARTGREKLFF
TRBJ1-2,-,TRBV28,-,TGTGCCAGCACCTCCGTCGGGGTCTATGGCTACACCTTC,CASTSVGVYGYTF
TRBJ2-7,-,TRBV15,TRBD2,TGTGCCACCAGCGGTGGGGGACTAGCGGGAGGGCGTGAGCAGTACTTC,CATSGGGLAGGREQYF
TRBJ1-5,-,TRBV7-3,TRBD1,TGTGCCAGCAGCTTAGACAGGGACCAGCCCCAGCATTTT,CASSLDRDQPQHF
TRBJ2-1,-,TRBV25-1,TRBD2,TGTGCCAGCAGTGTAAGCGGGGGGAGCAATGAGCAGTTCTTC,CASSVSGGSNEQFF
TRBJ2-1,-,TRBV7-2,TRBD2,TGTGCCAGCAGCTTTTCTAGCGGGGGATCCTACAATGAGCAGTTCTTC,CASSFSSGGSYNEQFF
TRBJ2-3,-,TRBV7-9,TRBD1,TGTGCCAGCAGCTTGTTTAACAGGGGATTGGATACGCAGTATTTT,CASSLFNRGLDTQYF
TRBJ1-5,-,TRBV18,-,TGTGCCAGCTCACCAGGGGCAGGGAATCAGCCCCAGCATTTT,CASSPGAGNQPQHF
TRBJ2-7,-,TRBV7-2,TRBD2,TGTGCCAGCAGCTTAGGCGTAGCGGGTGAGCAGTACTTC,CASSLGVAGEQYF
TRBJ1-3,-,TRBV5-1,-,TGCGCCAGCAGCCTGGGACGGGGTGCCGGAAACACCATATATTTT,CASSLGRGAGNTIYF